This TCR beta chain is drawn from a study of regulatory T cells in long-lasting Graves disease. Study-level findings and limits: Persistent disease preferred TRBV28, TRBJ1-2 and TRBJ2-5; new disease, TRBV20-1 and TRBJ2-1. Persistent Graves' patients showed a TCR diversity that was lower than that of newly diagnosed ones.

V dropped 1 base and J dropped 2; count of bases not matched to a gene: 21. The germline CDR1 and CDR2 sequences are MNHEY and SMNVEV (reference sequence). This CDR3 region has 21 residues. Documented time point: newly diagnosed GD, antithyroid drugs for less than 3 months. The authors made the TCR library using RNA they extracted from PBMCs. The authors built TCR beta libraries using iRepertoire HTBI primers and Arm-PCR of CDR3 regions. Per the original data handling: Among the samples, around 58 TRBV and some 15 TRBJ segments were identified. MiXCR, applied by TCRdb to the multiplex PCR reads, yields one record per CDR3 protein. Clone size and V and J calls follow TCRdb, not the original study. The sample lists about 560,000 distinct CDR3 sequences; 15% to 20% were seen once. This clonotype was recorded at least ten times. The antigen is undetermined. The data also belong to a second study, concerning T cells in Graves' hyperthyroidism and ophthalmopathy.

The receptor's source is a man in his late teens or twenties with Graves disease. Here the sequenced sample was peripheral blood mononuclear cells (PBMCs), taken at new diagnosis, from a patient treated with antithyroid drugs. This chain connects TRBV27 to TRBJ1-1; 8 bases fit TRBD1. CDR3 sequence: CASSLFGSRTGFYNNNTEAFF. In DNA, the CDR3 is TGTGCCAGCAGTTTATTTGGTTCTCGGACAGGGTTCTACAACAACAACACTGAAGCTTTCTTT.